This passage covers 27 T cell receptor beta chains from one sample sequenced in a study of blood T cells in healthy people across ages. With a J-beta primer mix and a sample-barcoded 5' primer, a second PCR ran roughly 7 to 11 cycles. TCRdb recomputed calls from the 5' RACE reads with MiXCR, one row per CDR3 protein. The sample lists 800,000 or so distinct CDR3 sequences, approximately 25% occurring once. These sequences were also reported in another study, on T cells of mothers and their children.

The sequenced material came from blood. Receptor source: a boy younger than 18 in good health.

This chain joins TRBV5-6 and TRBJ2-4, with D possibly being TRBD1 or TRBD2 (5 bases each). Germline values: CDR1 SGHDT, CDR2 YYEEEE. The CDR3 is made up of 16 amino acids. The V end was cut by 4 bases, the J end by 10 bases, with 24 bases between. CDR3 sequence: CASSLSIGALGWIQYF. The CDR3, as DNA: TGTGCCAGCAGCCTGTCGATCGGGGCTCTCGGGTGGATTCAGTACTTC.

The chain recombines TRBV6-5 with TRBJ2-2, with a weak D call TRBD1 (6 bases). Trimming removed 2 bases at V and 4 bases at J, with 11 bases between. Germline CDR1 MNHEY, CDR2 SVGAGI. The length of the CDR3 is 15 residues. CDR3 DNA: TGTGCCAGCAGTTACCTCAGGGGTAGCACCGGGGAGCTGTTTTTT. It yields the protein CASSYLRGSTGELFF.

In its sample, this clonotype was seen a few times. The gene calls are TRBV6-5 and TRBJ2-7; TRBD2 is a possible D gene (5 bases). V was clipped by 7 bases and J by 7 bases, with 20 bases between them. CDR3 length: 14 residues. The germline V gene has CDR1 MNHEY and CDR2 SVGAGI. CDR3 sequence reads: CASTTGWGVREQYF. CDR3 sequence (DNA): TGTGCCAGCACCACCGGTTGGGGAGTAAGGGAGCAGTACTTC.

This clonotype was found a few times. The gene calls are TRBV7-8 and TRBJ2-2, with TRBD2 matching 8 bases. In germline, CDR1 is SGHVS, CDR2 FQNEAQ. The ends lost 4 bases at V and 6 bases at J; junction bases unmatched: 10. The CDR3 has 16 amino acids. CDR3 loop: CASSWATSGLSGELFF. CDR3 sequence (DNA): TGTGCCAGCAGCTGGGCCACTAGCGGACTGTCCGGGGAGCTGTTTTTT. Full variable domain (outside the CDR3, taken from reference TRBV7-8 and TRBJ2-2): GAGVSQSPRYKVAKRGQDVALRCDPISGHVSLFWYQQALGQGPEFLTYFQNEAQLDKSGLPSDRFFAERPEGSVSTLKIQRTQQEDSAVYLCASSWATSGLSGELFFGEGSRLTVL.

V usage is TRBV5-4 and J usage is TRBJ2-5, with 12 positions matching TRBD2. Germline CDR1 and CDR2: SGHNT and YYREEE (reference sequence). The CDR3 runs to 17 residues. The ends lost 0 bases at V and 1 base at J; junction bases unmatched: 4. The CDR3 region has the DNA TGTGCCAGCAGCTTGGGCCCGGGACTAGCGGGCCAAGAGACCCAGTACTTC. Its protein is CASSLGPGLAGQETQYF.

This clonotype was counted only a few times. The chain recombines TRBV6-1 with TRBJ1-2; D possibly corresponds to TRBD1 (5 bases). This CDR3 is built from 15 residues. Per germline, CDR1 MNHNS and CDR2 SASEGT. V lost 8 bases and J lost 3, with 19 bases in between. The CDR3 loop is CASLAERGGDYGYTF. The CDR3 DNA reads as TGTGCCAGCCTTGCAGAGAGGGGCGGAGACTATGGCTACACCTTC.

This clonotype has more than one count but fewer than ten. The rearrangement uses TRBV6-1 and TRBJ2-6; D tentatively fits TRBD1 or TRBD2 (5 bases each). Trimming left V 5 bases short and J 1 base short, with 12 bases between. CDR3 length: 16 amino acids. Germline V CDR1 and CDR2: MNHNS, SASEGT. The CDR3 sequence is CASSLWGSSGANVLTF. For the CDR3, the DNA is TGTGCCAGCAGTCTCTGGGGGTCGTCTGGGGCCAACGTCCTGACTTTC.

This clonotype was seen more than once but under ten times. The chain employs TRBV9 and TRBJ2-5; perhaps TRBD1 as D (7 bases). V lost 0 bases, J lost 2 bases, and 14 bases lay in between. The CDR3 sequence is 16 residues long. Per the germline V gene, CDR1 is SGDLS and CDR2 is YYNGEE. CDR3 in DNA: TGTGCCAGCAGCGTAGCTTCGGCAGGGGGGCAAGAGACCCAGTACTTC. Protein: CASSVASAGGQETQYF.

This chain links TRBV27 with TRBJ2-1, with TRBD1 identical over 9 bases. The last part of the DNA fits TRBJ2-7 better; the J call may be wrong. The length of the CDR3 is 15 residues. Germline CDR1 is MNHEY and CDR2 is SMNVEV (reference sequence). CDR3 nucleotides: TGTGCCAGCAGTTCCCCGGGACAGGGCAGGGACGAGCAGTACTTC. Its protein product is CASSSPGQGRDEQYF.

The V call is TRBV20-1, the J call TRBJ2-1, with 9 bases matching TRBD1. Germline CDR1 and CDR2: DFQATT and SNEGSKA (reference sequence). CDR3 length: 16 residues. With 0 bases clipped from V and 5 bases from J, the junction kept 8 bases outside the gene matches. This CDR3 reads CSARDSGTGSDNEQFF. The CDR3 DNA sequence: TGCAGTGCTAGAGATTCGGGGACAGGGTCGGACAATGAGCAGTTCTTC.

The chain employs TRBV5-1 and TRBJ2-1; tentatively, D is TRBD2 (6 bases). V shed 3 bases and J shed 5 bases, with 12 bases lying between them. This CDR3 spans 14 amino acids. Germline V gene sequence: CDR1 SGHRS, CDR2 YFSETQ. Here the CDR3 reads CASSWGTLNNEQFF. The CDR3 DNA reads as TGCGCCAGCAGCTGGGGGACTTTGAACAATGAGCAGTTCTTC.

In DNA form, the CDR3 reads TGTGCCAGCAGCTTTTCTAGCGGGGTGGAGCAGTTCTTC. Amino acid sequence: CASSFSSGVEQFF. The chain links TRBV7-3 to TRBJ2-1, with 9 bases that match TRBD2. There are 13 residues in the CDR3. V trimming: 3 bases; J trimming: 10 bases; junction bases outside the gene matches: 4. Germline loops: CDR1 SGHTA, CDR2 FQGTGA.

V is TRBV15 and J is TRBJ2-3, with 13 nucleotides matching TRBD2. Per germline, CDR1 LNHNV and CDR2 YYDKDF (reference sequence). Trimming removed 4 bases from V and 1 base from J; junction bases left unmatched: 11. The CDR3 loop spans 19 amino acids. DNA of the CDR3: TGTGCCACCAGCAAGACTAGCGGGGGGCAGCTTGTCGGCACAGATACGCAGTATTTT. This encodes CATSKTSGGQLVGTDTQYF.

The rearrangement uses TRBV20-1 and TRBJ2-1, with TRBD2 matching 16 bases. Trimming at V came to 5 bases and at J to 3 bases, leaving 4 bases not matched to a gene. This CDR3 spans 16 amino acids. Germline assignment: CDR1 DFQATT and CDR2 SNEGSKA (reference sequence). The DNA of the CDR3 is TGCAGTGCTTCCGGGACTAGCGGGAGGGGCTACAATGAGCAGTTCTTC. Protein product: CSASGTSGRGYNEQFF.

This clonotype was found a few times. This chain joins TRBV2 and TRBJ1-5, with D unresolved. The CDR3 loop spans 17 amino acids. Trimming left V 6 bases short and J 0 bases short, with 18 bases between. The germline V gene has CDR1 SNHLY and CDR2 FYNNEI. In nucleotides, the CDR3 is TGTGCCAGCAGACCATCTAGCTGGATTGATAGCAATCAGCCCCAGCATTTT. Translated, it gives CASRPSSWIDSNQPQHF.

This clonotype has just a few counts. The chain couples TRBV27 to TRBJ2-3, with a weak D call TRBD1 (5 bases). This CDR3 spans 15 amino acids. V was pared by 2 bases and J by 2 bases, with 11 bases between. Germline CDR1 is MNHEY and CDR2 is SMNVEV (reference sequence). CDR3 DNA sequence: TGTGCCAGCAGTTTAATGGGGCCCCCCACAGATACGCAGTATTTT. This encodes CASSLMGPPTDTQYF.

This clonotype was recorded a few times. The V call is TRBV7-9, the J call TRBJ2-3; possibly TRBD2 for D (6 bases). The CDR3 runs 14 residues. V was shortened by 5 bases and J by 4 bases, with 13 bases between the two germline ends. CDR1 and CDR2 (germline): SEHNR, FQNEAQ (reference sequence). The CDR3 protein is CASSPPWEADTQYF. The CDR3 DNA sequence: TGTGCCAGCAGCCCCCCGTGGGAGGCAGATACGCAGTATTTT. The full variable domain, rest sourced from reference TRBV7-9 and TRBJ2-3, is DTGVSQNPRHKITKRGQNVTFRCDPISEHNRLYWYRQTLGQGPEFLTYFQNEAQLEKSRLLSDRFSAERPKGSFSTLEIQRTEQGDSAMYLCASSPPWEADTQYFGPGTRLTVL.

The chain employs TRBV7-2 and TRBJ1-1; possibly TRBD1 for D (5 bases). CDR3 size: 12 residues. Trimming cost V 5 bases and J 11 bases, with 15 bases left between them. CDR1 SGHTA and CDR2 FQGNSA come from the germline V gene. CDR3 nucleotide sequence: TGTGCCAGCAGCGTCAACAGGAGAGGGGCTTTCTTT. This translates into CASSVNRRGAFF.

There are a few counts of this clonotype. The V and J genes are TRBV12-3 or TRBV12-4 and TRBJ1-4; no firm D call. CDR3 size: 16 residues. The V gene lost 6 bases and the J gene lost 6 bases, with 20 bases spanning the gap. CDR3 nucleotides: TGTGCCAGCAGCCCACAATGGGGTGCGGTTTATGAAAAACTGTTTTTT. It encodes CASSPQWGAVYEKLFF.

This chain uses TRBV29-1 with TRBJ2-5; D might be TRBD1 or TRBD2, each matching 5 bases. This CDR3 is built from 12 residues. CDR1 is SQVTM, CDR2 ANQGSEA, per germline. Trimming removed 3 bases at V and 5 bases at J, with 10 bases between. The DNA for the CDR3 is TGCAGCGTTGAGGGACCCGATGAGACCCAGTACTTC. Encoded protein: CSVEGPDETQYF.

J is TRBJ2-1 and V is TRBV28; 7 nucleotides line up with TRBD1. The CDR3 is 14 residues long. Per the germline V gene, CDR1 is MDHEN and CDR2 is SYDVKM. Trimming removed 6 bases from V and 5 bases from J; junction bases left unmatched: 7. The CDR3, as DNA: TGTGCCAGCAGACCTCACAGGGGAAACAATGAGCAGTTCTTC. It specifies CASRPHRGNNEQFF.

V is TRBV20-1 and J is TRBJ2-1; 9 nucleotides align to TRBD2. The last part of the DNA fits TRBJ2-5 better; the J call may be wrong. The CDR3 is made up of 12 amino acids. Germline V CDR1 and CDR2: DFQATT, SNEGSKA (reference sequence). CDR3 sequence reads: CSGDTSGETQYF. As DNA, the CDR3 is TGCAGTGGGGATACTAGCGGGGAGACCCAGTACTTC.

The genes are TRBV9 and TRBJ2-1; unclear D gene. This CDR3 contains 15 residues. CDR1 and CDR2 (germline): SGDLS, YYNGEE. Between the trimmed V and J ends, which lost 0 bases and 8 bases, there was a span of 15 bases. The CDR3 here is CASSVGGFGGDEQFF. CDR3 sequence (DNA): TGTGCCAGCAGCGTAGGGGGATTTGGTGGCGATGAGCAGTTCTTC.

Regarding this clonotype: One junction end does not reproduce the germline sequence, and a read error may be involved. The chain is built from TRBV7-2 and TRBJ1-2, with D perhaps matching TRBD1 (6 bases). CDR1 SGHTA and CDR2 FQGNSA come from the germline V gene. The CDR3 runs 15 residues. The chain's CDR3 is CVSSLASQGRDGYTF. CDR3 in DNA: TGTGTCAGCAGCTTAGCGTCACAGGGTAGGGATGGCTACACCTTC. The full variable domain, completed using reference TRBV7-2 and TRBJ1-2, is GAGVSQSPSNKVTEKGKDVELRCDPISGHTALYWYRQSLGQGLEFLIYFQGNSAPDKSGLPSDRFSAERTGGSVSTLTIQRTQQEDSAVYLCVSSLASQGRDGYTFGSGTRLTVV.

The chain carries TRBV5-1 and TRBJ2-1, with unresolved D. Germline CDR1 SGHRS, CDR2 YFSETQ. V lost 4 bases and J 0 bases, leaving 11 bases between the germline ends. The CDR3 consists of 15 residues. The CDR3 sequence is CASSRAVSSYNEQFF. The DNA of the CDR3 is TGCGCCAGCAGCCGGGCGGTAAGCTCCTACAATGAGCAGTTCTTC.

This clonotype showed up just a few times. In nucleotides, the CDR3 is TGTGCCAGCACCAGGGACAGGGTAGGAGAAAGGGGTAATTCACCCCTCCACTTT. This encodes CASTRDRVGERGNSPLHF. The chain has TRBV28 and TRBJ1-6; 9 bases are shared with TRBD1. The CDR3 spans 18 residues. Looked up from germline, CDR1 is MDHEN and CDR2 is SYDVKM. Trimming took 7 bases from V and 6 from J; bases not matched to a gene: 16.

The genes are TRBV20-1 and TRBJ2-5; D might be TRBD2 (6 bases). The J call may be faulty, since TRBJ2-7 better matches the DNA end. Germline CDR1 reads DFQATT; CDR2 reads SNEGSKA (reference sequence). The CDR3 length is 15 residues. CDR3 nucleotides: TGCAGTGCTAGCCCTTACGGGGGAGGCTCCTACGAGCAGTACTTC. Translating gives CSASPYGGGSYEQYF.